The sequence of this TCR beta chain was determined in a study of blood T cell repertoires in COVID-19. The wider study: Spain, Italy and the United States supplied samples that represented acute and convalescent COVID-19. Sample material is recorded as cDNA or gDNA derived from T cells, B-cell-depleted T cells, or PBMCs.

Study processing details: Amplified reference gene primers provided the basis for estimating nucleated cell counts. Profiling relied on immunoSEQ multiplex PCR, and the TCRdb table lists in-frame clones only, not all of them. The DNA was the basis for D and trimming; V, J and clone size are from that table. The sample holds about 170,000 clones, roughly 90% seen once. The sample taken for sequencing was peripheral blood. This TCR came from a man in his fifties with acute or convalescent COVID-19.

CDR3 sequence: CASRDRVRNTEAFF. Written as DNA, the CDR3 is TGTGCCAGTAGGGACAGGGTCAGGAACACTGAAGCTTTCTTT. The chain carries TRBV19 and TRBJ1-1, with 8 bases identical to TRBD1. The germline CDR1 and CDR2 sequences are LNHDA and SQIVND (reference sequence). The CDR3 extends over 14 amino acids. V gave up 6 bases and J gave up 1 base; unmatched junction bases: 4.